This is a list of T cell receptor beta chains from one sample in a study of Ad26.COV2.S vaccination and SARS-CoV-2 variants. The protocol was immunoSEQ multiplex PCR, while the TCRdb copy is restricted to in-frame clones and leaves out a portion. The repertoire holds some 520,000 clones, roughly nine tenths seen once, with about 13% in the top ten. The sequenced sample was peripheral blood, obtained in a trial of Ad26.COV2.S vaccine versus placebo. The source of these receptors is a person between 18 and 60 years old who received the Ad26.COV2.S COVID-19 vaccine or a placebo. The CDR3 runs from the conserved cysteine through the conserved F or W. Fields, in order: clone size, J gene, D gene, V gene, CDR3 DNA, CDR3 protein. The D gene is left open where the match is weak. Clone size, where shown, is once, few, many, or a class for clones that have expanded.

NA,TRBJ2-1,NA,TRBV10-3,TGTGCCATCAGTGAAGGTGGTGAGCAGTTCTTC,CAISEGGEQFF
NA,TRBJ2-1,TRBD2,TRBV9,TGTGCCAGCAGCTCCCCCCTGCGGGGTAGCGGGCTCGTCGGGCACAATGAGCAGTTCTTC,CASSSPLRGSGLVGHNEQFF
NA,TRBJ2-5,TRBD2,TRBV5-6,TGTGCCAGCAGCCCCGGGAGGGAGACCCAGTACTTC,CASSPGRETQYF
NA,TRBJ2-4,NA,TRBV6-2/TRBV6-3,TGTGCCAGCAGCCCCTGGGTAGGCAAAAACATTCAGTACTTC,CASSPWVGKNIQYF
NA,TRBJ2-4,NA,TRBV7-2,TGTGCCAGCAGCTTAGAGAGGCAGGGCGGCATTCAGTACTTC,CASSLERQGGIQYF
once,TRBJ2-3,TRBD2,TRBV27,TGTGCCAGCAGGCGACTAGCGGGAATCACAGATACGCAGTATTTT,CASRRLAGITDTQYF
NA,TRBJ2-7,NA,TRBV7-8,TGTGCCAGCAGCTTAGTTACGTTCGAAGGCGAGCAGTACTTC,CASSLVTFEGEQYF
NA,TRBJ2-2,TRBD2,TRBV6-4,TGTGCCAGCAGTGACGTAGCGGGAGTGATCACCGGGGAGCTGTTTTTT,CASSDVAGVITGELFF
NA,TRBJ2-3,NA,TRBV27,TGTGCCAGCAGATCCACAGATACGCAGTATTTT,CASRSTDTQYF
NA,TRBJ2-7,TRBD2,TRBV2,TGTGCCAGCAGTATTAGCGGGAGTCCCCACGAGCAGTACTTC,CASSISGSPHEQYF
NA,TRBJ1-5,NA,TRBV6-5,TGTGCCAGCAGTTTGAATCGGGACCGCTTCAATCAGCCCCAGCATTTT,CASSLNRDRFNQPQHF
NA,TRBJ2-5,NA,TRBV28,TGTGCCAGCAGTCCCATATCGGTGAGGGAGACCCAGTACTTC,CASSPISVRETQYF
NA,TRBJ2-1,NA,TRBV4-2,TGTGCCAGCAGCCAAGATGCAGGGGTGGGCTACAATGAGCAGTTCTTC,CASSQDAGVGYNEQFF
NA,TRBJ2-4,TRBD2,TRBV3-1/TRBV3-2,TGTGCCAGCAGCCCCCCGACTAGCGGGATGTCGGTTCAGTACTTC,CASSPPTSGMSVQYF
NA,TRBJ1-5,NA,TRBV6-2/TRBV6-3,TGTGCCAGCAGTAAGCAGGGGACCTCCTTTAATCAGCCCCAGCATTTT,CASSKQGTSFNQPQHF
NA,TRBJ1-2,NA,TRBV6-1,TGTGCCAGCAGTGAACGGGGGCGGCCTGGGTATGGCTACACCTTC,CASSERGRPGYGYTF
NA,TRBJ1-5,NA,TRBV19,TGTGCCAGTAGTTTGGGGCCGGCAGGCAATCAGCCCCAGCATTTT,CASSLGPAGNQPQHF
NA,TRBJ2-1,NA,TRBV5-1,TGCGCCAGCAGCTTTCCCAGCGGCTCCTACAATGAGCAGTTCTTC,CASSFPSGSYNEQFF
once,TRBJ2-2,TRBD1,TRBV6-5,TGTGCCAGCTTAAAGGGGGCGCGGAACACCGGGGAGCTGTTTTTT,CASLKGARNTGELFF
NA,TRBJ2-3,NA,TRBV7-3,TGTGCCAGCAGCTTAACTGCCGGGAGCACAGATACGCAGTATTTT,CASSLTAGSTDTQYF
NA,TRBJ1-3,NA,TRBV18,TGTGCCAGCTCACCAATGGCAGTTGGAAACACCATATATTTT,CASSPMAVGNTIYF
NA,TRBJ1-1,NA,TRBV28,TGTGCCAGCACCGGACAGATCACTGAAGCTTTCTTT,CASTGQITEAFF
NA,TRBJ1-2,NA,TRBV6-5,TGTGCCAGCAGTTACAGCAAGGACGGACCGAGTGGCTACACCTTC,CASSYSKDGPSGYTF
NA,TRBJ2-5,NA,TRBV28,TGTGCCAGCCTCATCTCTGGGGAAAACCAAGAGACCCAGTACTTC,CASLISGENQETQYF